Presented here are 10 T cell receptor beta chains from one specimen sequenced in a study of T-cell reconstitution after alpha-beta-depleted transplantation in children. Unique molecular identifiers were incorporated into the prepared TCRbeta library. TCRdb fed the PCR reads into MiXCR, producing one record per CDR3 protein. Of a few hundred thousand distinct CDR3 sequences listed, around 9.7% are singletons. Material: PBMCs from the stem cell graft donor, obtained from the stem cell graft. The receptor source for this set is a human donor who donated a stem cell graft to a child with SCID.

The chain carries TRBV4-2 and TRBJ1-1, with D hard to call. This CDR3 has 15 residues. CDR1 and CDR2 from the germline V gene are LGHNA and YNFKEQ. V was clipped by 0 bases and J by 2 bases, with 10 bases between them. Here the CDR3 reads CASSQESGLNTEAFF. CDR3 DNA sequence: TGTGCCAGCAGCCAAGAATCCGGACTAAACACTGAAGCTTTCTTT.

This clonotype was seen many times. The chain is built from TRBV5-1 and TRBJ2-1; D unclear. CDR1 SGHRS and CDR2 YFSETQ come from the germline V gene. V was pared by 7 bases and J by 6 bases, with 20 bases between. This CDR3 has 15 amino acids. The CDR3 region is CASSVTPSRGNEQFF. CDR3 nucleotides: TGCGCCAGCTCCGTTACGCCATCTCGAGGCAATGAGCAGTTCTTC.

This clonotype was seen many times. CDR3 protein: CSASGTEETQYF. For the CDR3, the DNA is TGCAGTGCTAGCGGCACCGAAGAGACCCAGTACTTC. The V gene is TRBV20-1, the J gene TRBJ2-5; no firm D call. The CDR3 length is 12 residues. Per the germline V gene, CDR1 is DFQATT and CDR2 is SNEGSKA (reference sequence). V was shortened by 3 bases and J by 3 bases, with 8 bases between the two germline ends.

This clonotype was seen ten or more times. The chain uses TRBV7-9 and TRBJ2-7; D uncertain. This CDR3 has 15 amino acids. Germline V gene data show CDR1 as SEHNR and CDR2 as FQNEAQ (reference sequence). V dropped 5 bases and J dropped 2 bases, with 16 bases sitting between them. As DNA, the CDR3 is TGTGCCAGCAGCACCGGACCCCTTTCGACCTACGAGCAGTACTTC. Encoded protein: CASSTGPLSTYEQYF.

The table lists this clonotype with many counts. The chain joins TRBV5-1 to TRBJ2-1; TRBD1 matches 8 bases. The trim removed 4 bases at V and 2 bases at J, leaving 8 bases unmatched. The germline V gene has CDR1 SGHRS and CDR2 YFSETQ. CDR3 length: 16 amino acids. CDR3 region: CASSPTPDRAYNEQFF. In DNA, the CDR3 is TGCGCCAGCAGCCCGACCCCGGACAGGGCCTACAATGAGCAGTTCTTC. Using reference TRBV5-1 and TRBJ2-1 for the parts outside the CDR3, the full variable domain is KAGVTQTPRYLIKTRGQQVTLSCSPISGHRSVSWYQQTPGQGLQFLFEYFSETQRNKGNFPGRFSGRQFSNSRSEMNVSTLELGDSALYLCASSPTPDRAYNEQFFGPGTRLTVL.

This clonotype has ten or more counts. The chain is built from TRBV20-1 and TRBJ1-1, with D tentatively TRBD1 (5 bases). This CDR3 has 12 amino acids. The V gene's germline CDR1 is DFQATT and CDR2 SNEGSKA (reference sequence). Trimming pared 0 bases from V and 11 bases from J, leaving 13 bases between. The CDR3 here is CSARDEPRGAFF. CDR3 nucleotide sequence: TGCAGTGCTAGAGATGAACCTCGGGGGGCTTTCTTT.

This clonotype was seen at least ten times. V gene TRBV7-9 combines with J gene TRBJ1-1; 12 nucleotides agree with TRBD1. The CDR3 loop spans 15 amino acids. After removal of 6 bases from V and 6 bases from J, the junction contained 8 bases not matched to a gene. Germline V gives CDR1 SEHNR, CDR2 FQNEAQ (reference sequence). The CDR3 DNA is TGTGCCAGCAGTTCCGGGACAGGGGGCCTGGCTGAAGCTTTCTTT. Amino acids: CASSSGTGGLAEAFF.

This clonotype was observed many times. The V and J genes are TRBV15 and TRBJ2-3; 9 nucleotides match TRBD2. The germline V gene encodes CDR1 LNHNV and CDR2 YYDKDF (reference sequence). J lost 2 bases, V lost 8 bases, and 5 bases had no gene match. This CDR3 has 14 residues. The DNA for the CDR3 is TGTGCCACCGGGAGCGGGGGGACCACAGATACGCAGTATTTT. It yields the protein CATGSGGTTDTQYF.

This clonotype was seen at least ten times. The chain couples TRBV4-1 to TRBJ2-2, with TRBD1 matching 7 bases. CDR1 MGHRA and CDR2 YSYEKL come from the germline V gene. Trimming cost V 4 bases and J 1 base; bases outside gene matches: 3. The length of the CDR3 is 15 residues. This CDR3 is CASSPDRLNTGELFF. The CDR3 DNA follows: TGCGCCAGCAGCCCGGACAGGTTGAACACCGGGGAGCTGTTTTTT.

The chain carries TRBV6-2 or TRBV6-3 and TRBJ2-3; D is uncertain. In germline, CDR1 is MNHEY, CDR2 SVGEGT. Trimming pared 4 bases from V and 0 bases from J, leaving 14 bases between. The CDR3 has 16 amino acids. DNA for the CDR3: TGTGCCAGCAGTTGGGGATTCCAAATTAGCACAGATACGCAGTATTTT. Protein: CASSWGFQISTDTQYF.